This TCR beta chain was captured in a study of immune heterogeneity within non-small cell lung tumors. Study-wide background: Classification of the tumors gave several squamous cell carcinomas, around 11 non-squamous carcinomas and 1 not otherwise specified. Overall study results and limits: Different tumor locations in one patient shared dominant CDR3 beta clonotypes yet harbored unique high-frequency clones.

The ends lost 4 bases at V and 3 bases at J; junction bases unmatched: 7. The CDR3 is 14 amino acids. Germline CDR1 reads DFQATT; CDR2 reads SNEGSKA (reference sequence). This clonotype is labeled medium-sized. The antigen remains unidentified. A first 10-cycle multiplex round used 32 V-gene and 13 J-gene primers on TCR beta CDR3. TCRdb re-analysed the multiplex PCR reads in MiXCR, keeping a single row per CDR3 protein. The data contain 2,000 to 3,000 distinct CDR3 sequences, approximately 27% of them singletons. As template, the study used bulk tumor genomic DNA at 600 ng per sample. From each primary tumor, several far-apart biopsies were obtained during surgery. Enrolled patients presented with newly diagnosed, previously untreated non-small cell lung cancer and underwent curative surgery. Samples were obtained from newly diagnosed non-small cell lung cancer patients who were having surgery with curative intent.

The origin of this receptor is a man aged 50 or older with non-small cell lung cancer. The chain has TRBV20-1 and TRBJ2-7; 9 bases are a match to TRBD2. The sequenced material came from lung tumor tissue. CDR3 loop: CSATIAGVDYEQYF. CDR3 nucleotides: TGCAGTGCTACCATAGCGGGAGTTGACTACGAGCAGTACTTC.